This T cell receptor (beta chain) was sequenced during a study of T-cell reconstitution after alpha-beta-depleted transplantation in children. Findings of the study overall: T-cell counts and diversity at one year following transplant were attributed mainly to newly produced T cells. As was reported, about two months after transplant, alpha-beta T cells came from several hundred expanded graft clones.

This clonotype was picked up many times. Its matching antigen is unknown. The CDR3 totals 16 residues. Trimming stripped 1 base from V and 1 base from J, with 13 bases between. The germline V gene has CDR1 SGHVS and CDR2 FQNEAQ. Researchers prepared the TCRbeta library using unique molecular identifiers, the study reports. TCRdb analysed the PCR reads with MiXCR anew, one entry per CDR3 protein. The data contain over 45,000 distinct CDR3 sequences, under 6.5% of them seen just once; the ten biggest clones take up 30% to 35%. This sequence originates from a female patient aged 2 to 10 who had a stem cell transplant for aplastic anemia, so the T cells may come from the graft donor. The genes are TRBV7-8 and TRBJ1-1; TRBD1 is a possible D gene (6 bases). The material was PBMCs, mostly from graft donor cells, obtained 60 days after TCRalphabeta/CD19-depleted stem cell transplant. The CDR3 protein is CASSLGDNRGNTEAFF. The DNA for the CDR3 is TGTGCCAGCAGCTTAGGGGACAACCGCGGGAACACTGAAGCTTTCTTT.